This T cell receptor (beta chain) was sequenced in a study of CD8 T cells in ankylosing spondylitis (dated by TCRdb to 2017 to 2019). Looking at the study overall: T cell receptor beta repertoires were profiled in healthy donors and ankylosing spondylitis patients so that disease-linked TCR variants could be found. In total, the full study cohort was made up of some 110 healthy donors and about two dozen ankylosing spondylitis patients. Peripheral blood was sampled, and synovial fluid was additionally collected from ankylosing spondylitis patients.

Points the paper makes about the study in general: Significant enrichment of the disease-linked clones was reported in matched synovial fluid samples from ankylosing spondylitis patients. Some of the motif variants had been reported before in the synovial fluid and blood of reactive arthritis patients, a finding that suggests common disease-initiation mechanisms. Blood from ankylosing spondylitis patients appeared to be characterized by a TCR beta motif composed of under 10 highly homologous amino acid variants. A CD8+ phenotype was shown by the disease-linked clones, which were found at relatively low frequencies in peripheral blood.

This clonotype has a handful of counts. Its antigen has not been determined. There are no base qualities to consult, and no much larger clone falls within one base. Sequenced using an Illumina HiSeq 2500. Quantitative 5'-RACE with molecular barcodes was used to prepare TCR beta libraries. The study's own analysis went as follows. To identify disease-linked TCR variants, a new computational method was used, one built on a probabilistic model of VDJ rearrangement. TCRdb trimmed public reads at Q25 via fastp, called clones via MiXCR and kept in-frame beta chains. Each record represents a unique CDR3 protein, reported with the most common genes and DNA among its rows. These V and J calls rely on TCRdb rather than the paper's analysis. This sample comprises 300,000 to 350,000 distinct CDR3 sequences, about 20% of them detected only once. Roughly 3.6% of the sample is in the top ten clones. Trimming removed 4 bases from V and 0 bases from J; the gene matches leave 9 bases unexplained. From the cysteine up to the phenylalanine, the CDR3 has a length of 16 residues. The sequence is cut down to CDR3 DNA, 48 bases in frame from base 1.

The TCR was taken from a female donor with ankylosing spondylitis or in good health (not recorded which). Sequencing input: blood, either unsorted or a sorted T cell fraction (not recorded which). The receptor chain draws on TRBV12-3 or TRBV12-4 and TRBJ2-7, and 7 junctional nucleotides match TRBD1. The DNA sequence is TGTGCCAGCAGTTGGGGGACAGCGTTAAGCTCCTACGAGCAGTACTTC. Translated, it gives CASSWGTALSSYEQYF.